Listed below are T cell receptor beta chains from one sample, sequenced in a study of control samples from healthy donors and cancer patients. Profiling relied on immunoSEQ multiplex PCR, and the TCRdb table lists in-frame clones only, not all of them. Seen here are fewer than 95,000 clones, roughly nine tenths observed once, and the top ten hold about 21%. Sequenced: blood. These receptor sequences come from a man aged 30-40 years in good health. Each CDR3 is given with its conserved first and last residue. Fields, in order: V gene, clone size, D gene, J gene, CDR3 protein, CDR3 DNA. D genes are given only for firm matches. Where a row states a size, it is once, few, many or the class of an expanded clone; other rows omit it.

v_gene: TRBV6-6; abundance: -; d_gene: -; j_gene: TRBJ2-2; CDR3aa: CASSYGTLRELFF; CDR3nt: TGTGCCAGCAGTTACGGGACCCTTAGGGAGCTGTTTTTT
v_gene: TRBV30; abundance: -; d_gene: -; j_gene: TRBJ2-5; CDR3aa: CAWSPGGGRETQYF; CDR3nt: TGTGCCTGGTCCCCAGGTGGGGGGAGGGAGACCCAGTACTTC
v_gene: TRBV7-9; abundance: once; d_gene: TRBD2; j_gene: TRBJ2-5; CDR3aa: CASSLVGTSAETQYF; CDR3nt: TGTGCCAGCAGCTTAGTAGGGACTAGTGCAGAGACCCAGTACTTC
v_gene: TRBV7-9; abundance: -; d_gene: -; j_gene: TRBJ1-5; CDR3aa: CASSPGVNQPQHF; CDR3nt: TGTGCCAGCAGCCCCGGAGTCAATCAGCCCCAGCATTTT
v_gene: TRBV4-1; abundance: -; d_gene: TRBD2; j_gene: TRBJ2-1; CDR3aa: CASSQVSGGAGYNEQFF; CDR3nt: TGCGCCAGCAGCCAAGTGAGCGGGGGGGCCGGATACAATGAGCAGTTCTTC
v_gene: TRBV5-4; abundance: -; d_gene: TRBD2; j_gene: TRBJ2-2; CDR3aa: CASSPGLAGGPDTGELFF; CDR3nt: TGTGCCAGCAGCCCGGGACTAGCGGGGGGGCCTGACACCGGGGAGCTGTTTTTT
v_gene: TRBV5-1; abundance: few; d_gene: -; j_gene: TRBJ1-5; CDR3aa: CASSWGPPNQPQHF; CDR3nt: TGCGCCAGCAGCTGGGGACCCCCTAATCAGCCCCAGCATTTT
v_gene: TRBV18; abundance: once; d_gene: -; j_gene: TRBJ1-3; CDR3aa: CASSPPSVRVNTIYF; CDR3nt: TGTGCCAGCTCACCCCCGAGTGTGCGCGTAAACACCATATATTTT
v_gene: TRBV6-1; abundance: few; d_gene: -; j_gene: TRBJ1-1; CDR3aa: CASSDGQHMNTEAFF; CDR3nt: TGTGCCAGCAGTGACGGACAGCACATGAACACTGAAGCTTTCTTT
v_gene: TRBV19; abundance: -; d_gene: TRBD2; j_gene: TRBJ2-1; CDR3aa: CASNSGGGYNEQFF; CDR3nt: TGTGCCAGTAATAGCGGGGGGGGCTACAATGAGCAGTTCTTC
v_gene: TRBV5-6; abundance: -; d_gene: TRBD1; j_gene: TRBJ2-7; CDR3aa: CASSRRSKTGYSSYEQYF; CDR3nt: TGTGCCAGCAGCCGGCGGTCAAAGACAGGGTACAGCTCCTACGAGCAGTACTTC
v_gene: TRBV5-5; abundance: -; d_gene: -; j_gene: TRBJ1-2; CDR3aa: CASSLASGIDYGYTF; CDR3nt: TGTGCCAGCAGCTTGGCGTCAGGGATTGACTATGGCTACACCTTC
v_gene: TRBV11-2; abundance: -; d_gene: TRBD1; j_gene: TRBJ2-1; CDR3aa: CASSLTGTAGMEQFF; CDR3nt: TGTGCCAGCAGCTTGACAGGGACCGCCGGAATGGAGCAGTTCTTC
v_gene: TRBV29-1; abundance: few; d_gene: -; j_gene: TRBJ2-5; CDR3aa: CSVDSGPQAGTQYF; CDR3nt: TGCAGCGTTGATTCTGGCCCGCAAGCGGGGACCCAGTACTTC
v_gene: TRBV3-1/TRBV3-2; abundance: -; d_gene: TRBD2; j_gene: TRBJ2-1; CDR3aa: CASSHRRRIAGGTNEQFF; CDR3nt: TGTGCCAGCAGCCACCGCCGGCGGATAGCGGGGGGTACCAATGAGCAGTTCTTC
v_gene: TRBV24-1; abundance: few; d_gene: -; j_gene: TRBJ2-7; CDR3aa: CATSDPGLSEQYF; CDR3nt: TGTGCCACCAGTGACCCTGGACTCTCTGAGCAGTACTTC
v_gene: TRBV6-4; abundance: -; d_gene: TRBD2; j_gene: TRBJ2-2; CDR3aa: CASSANSGGAATGELFF; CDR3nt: TGTGCCAGCAGTGCGAATAGCGGGGGGGCCGCCACCGGGGAGCTGTTTTTT
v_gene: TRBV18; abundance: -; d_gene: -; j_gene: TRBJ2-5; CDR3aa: CASSPSRYGQFQETQYF; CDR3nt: TGTGCCAGCTCACCAAGTCGCTACGGTCAATTTCAAGAGACCCAGTACTTC
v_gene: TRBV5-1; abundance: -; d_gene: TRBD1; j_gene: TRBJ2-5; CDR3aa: CASSLAGTGGKETQYF; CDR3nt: TGCGCCAGCAGCTTGGCGGGGACAGGGGGGAAAGAGACCCAGTACTTC
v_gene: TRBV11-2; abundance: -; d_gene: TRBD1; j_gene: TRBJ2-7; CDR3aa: CASSLEWGQGYEQYF; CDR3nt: TGTGCCAGCAGCTTAGAATGGGGACAGGGTTACGAGCAGTACTTC
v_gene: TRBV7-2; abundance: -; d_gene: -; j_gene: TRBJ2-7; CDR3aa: CASSLGYRGGIYEQYF; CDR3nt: TGTGCCAGCAGCTTAGGGTACAGGGGAGGAATTTACGAGCAGTACTTC
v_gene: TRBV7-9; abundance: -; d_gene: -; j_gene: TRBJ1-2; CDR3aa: CASSFSMTGNYGYTF; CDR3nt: TGTGCCAGCAGCTTTTCCATGACAGGAAACTATGGCTACACCTTC
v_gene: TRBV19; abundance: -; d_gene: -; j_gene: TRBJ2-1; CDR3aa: CASSIQGGLYNEQFF; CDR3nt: TGTGCCAGTAGTATTCAGGGGGGCCTCTACAATGAGCAGTTCTTC
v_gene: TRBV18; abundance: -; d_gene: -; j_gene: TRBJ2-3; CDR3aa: CASSPPSTDTQYF; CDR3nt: TGTGCCAGCTCACCACCGAGTACAGATACGCAGTATTTT
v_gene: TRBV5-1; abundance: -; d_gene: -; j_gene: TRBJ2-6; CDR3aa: CASSLGGSGANVLTF; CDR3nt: TGCGCCAGCAGCTTGGGAGGGAGTGGGGCCAACGTCCTGACTTTC
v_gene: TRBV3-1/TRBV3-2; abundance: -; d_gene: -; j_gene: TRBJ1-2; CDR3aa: CASSQAWDGSVGGYTF; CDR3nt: TGTGCCAGCAGCCAAGCGTGGGACGGTTCTGTGGGGGGCTACACCTTC
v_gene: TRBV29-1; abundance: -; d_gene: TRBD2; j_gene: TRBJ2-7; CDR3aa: CSVRTSGGSYEQYF; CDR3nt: TGCAGCGTAAGGACTAGCGGGGGCTCCTACGAGCAGTACTTC
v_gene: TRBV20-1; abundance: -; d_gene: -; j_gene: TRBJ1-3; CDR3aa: CSASDRTRQSGNTIYF; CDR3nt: TGCAGTGCTAGTGACAGGACTCGGCAGTCTGGAAACACCATATATTTT
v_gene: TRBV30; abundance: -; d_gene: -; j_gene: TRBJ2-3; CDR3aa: CAWSVLGGGTDTQYF; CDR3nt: TGTGCCTGGAGTGTACTAGGGGGGGGCACAGATACGCAGTATTTT
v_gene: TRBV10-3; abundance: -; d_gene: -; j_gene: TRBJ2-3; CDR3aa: CAISVGGLGTDTQYF; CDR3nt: TGTGCCATCAGTGTGGGGGGGCTTGGCACAGATACGCAGTATTTT
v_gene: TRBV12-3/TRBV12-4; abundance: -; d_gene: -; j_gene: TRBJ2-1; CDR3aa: CASSFREYNEQFF; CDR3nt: TGTGCCAGCAGTTTCAGAGAGTACAATGAGCAGTTCTTC
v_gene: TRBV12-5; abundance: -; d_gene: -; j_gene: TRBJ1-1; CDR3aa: CASGPDTEAFF; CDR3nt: TGTGCTAGTGGTCCCGACACTGAAGCTTTCTTT
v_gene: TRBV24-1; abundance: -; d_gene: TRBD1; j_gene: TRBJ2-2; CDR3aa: CATSDLGDRGTGELFF; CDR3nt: TGTGCCACCAGTGATTTGGGGGACAGGGGCACCGGGGAGCTGTTTTTT
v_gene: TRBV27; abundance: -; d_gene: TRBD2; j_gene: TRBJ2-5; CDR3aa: CASSLSRGGEAQYF; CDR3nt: TGTGCCAGCAGTTTATCGCGCGGGGGGGAGGCCCAGTACTTC
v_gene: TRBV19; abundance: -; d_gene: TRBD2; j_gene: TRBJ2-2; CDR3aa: CASSPSRGGTGELFF; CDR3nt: TGTGCCAGTAGTCCCTCGCGGGGGGGCACCGGGGAGCTGTTTTTT
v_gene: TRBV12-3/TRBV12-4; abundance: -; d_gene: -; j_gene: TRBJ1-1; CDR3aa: CASSPGFGTEAFF; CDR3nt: TGTGCCAGCAGTCCAGGGTTTGGCACTGAAGCTTTCTTT
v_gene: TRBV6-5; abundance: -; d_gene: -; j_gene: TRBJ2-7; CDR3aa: CASSGPLSYEQYF; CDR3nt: TGTGCCAGTAGCGGTCCCCTCTCCTACGAGCAGTACTTC
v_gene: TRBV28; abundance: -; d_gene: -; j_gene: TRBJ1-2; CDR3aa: CASSVDTNYGYTF; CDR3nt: TGTGCCAGCAGTGTTGACACGAACTATGGCTACACCTTC
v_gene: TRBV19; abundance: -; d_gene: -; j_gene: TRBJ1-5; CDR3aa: CASKGTSRGGNQPQHF; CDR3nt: TGTGCCAGTAAGGGGACTAGCAGGGGAGGCAATCAGCCCCAGCATTTT
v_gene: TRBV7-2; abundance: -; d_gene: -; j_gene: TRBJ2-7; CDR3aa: CASSLSGGEAYEQYF; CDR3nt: TGTGCCAGCAGCTTATCCGGCGGAGAAGCCTACGAGCAGTACTTC
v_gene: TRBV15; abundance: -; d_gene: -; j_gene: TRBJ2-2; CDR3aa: CATSRGGTGELFF; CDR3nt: TGTGCCACCAGCAGGGGCGGAACCGGGGAGCTGTTTTTT
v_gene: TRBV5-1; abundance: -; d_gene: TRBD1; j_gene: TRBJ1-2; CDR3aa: CASNPGTDAAYGYTF; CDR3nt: TGCGCCAGCAACCCCGGGACAGATGCCGCCTATGGCTACACCTTC